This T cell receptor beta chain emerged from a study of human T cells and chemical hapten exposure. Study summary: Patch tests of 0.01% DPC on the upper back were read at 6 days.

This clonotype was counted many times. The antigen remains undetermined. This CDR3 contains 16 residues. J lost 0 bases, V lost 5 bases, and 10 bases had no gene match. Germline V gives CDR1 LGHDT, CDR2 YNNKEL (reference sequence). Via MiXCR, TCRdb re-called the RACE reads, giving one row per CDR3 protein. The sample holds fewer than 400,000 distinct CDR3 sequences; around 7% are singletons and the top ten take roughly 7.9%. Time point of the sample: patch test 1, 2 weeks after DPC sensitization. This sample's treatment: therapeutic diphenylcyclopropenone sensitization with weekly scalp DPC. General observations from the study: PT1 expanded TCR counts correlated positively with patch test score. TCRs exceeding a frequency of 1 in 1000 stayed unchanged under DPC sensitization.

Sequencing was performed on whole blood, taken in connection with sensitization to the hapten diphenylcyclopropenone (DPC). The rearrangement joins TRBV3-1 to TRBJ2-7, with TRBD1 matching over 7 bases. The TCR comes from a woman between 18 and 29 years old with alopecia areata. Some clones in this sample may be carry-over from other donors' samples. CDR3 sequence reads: CASSSTDRVFSYEQYF. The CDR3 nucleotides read TGTGCCAGCAGCTCAACAGACAGGGTTTTCTCCTACGAGCAGTACTTC.